The T cell receptor (beta chain) described here comes from a study of CD8+ T cells in alopecia areata. CDR1 MDHEN and CDR2 SYDVKM come from the germline V gene. This CDR3 is built from 13 residues. Deletions cut 2 bases from V and 2 bases from J, with 6 bases between. This clone was seen only a few times. Extracted RNA was reverse transcribed, and the resulting cDNA served as sequencing template. Sequenced by immunoSEQ multiplex PCR; TCRdb stores in-frame clones only, minus some. The repertoire holds 100,000 to 130,000 clones, with 45% to 70% as singletons. The gene calls are TRBV28 and TRBJ2-5; D uncertain. The TCR sequence derives from a human donor in good health. The sequencing sample was made of CD8+ T cells sorted from blood. The DNA for the CDR3 is TGTGCCAGCAGTTTAGAGTTACAAGAGACCCAGTACTTC. It specifies CASSLELQETQYF.